The rows below give T cell receptor beta chains drawn from one sample of a study of radiotherapy plus CTLA-4 blockade in lung cancer. Repertoires were generated with immunoSEQ multiplex PCR, while TCRdb's copy carries only in-frame clones and drops some. The profile shows 52,000 or so clones, roughly three quarters of them singletons. The source material was peripheral blood, sampled from a patient treated with radiotherapy plus ipilimumab. Receptor source: a human donor with non-small cell lung cancer who had a partial response to radiotherapy plus ipilimumab. CDR3s include the opening cysteine and the closing phenylalanine or tryptophan. A D gene is named only where the DNA matches it firmly. Some rows mark clone size as missing; the rest say once, few, many or name a class of expanded clone.

j_call: TRBJ1-2
v_call: TRBV10-3
clone_size: NA
d_call: NA
cdr3_aa: CAISDRNYGYTF
cdr3_nt: TGTGCCATCAGTGACCGGAACTATGGCTACACCTTC

j_call: TRBJ2-3
v_call: TRBV7-3
clone_size: NA
d_call: TRBD1
cdr3_aa: CASSPQGANTDTQYF
cdr3_nt: TGTGCCAGCAGCCCGCAGGGGGCAAACACAGATACGCAGTATTTT

j_call: TRBJ1-6
v_call: TRBV7-9
clone_size: NA
d_call: TRBD1
cdr3_aa: CASSPTGGLSSYNSPLHF
cdr3_nt: TGTGCCAGCAGCCCGACAGGGGGACTGAGCTCCTATAATTCACCCCTCCACTTT

j_call: TRBJ1-5
v_call: TRBV4-1
clone_size: once
d_call: NA
cdr3_aa: CASSQEDGRSQPQHF
cdr3_nt: TGCGCCAGCAGCCAAGAGGATGGAAGGAGTCAGCCCCAGCATTTT

j_call: TRBJ2-7
v_call: TRBV15
clone_size: NA
d_call: NA
cdr3_aa: CATSRGGPSYEQYF
cdr3_nt: TGTGCCACCAGCAGGGGGGGGCCTTCCTACGAGCAGTACTTC

j_call: TRBJ1-1
v_call: TRBV5-8
clone_size: NA
d_call: NA
cdr3_aa: CASSLDRGANTEAFF
cdr3_nt: TGTGCCAGCAGCTTGGATCGGGGGGCGAACACTGAAGCTTTCTTT

j_call: TRBJ2-7
v_call: TRBV6-1
clone_size: NA
d_call: NA
cdr3_aa: CASIVSTVSYEQYF
cdr3_nt: TGTGCCAGCATTGTTTCGACAGTCTCCTACGAGCAGTACTTC

j_call: TRBJ2-7
v_call: TRBV5-1
clone_size: NA
d_call: NA
cdr3_aa: CASSFEQTYEQYF
cdr3_nt: TGCGCCAGCAGCTTCGAACAGACCTACGAGCAGTACTTC

j_call: TRBJ2-1
v_call: TRBV7-9
clone_size: NA
d_call: NA
cdr3_aa: CASPLGTVGGVPYNEQFF
cdr3_nt: TGTGCCAGCCCCTTAGGGACTGTCGGAGGGGTGCCCTACAATGAGCAGTTCTTC

j_call: TRBJ1-2
v_call: TRBV10-3
clone_size: NA
d_call: TRBD1
cdr3_aa: CAISEAGQGSYGYTF
cdr3_nt: TGTGCCATCAGTGAGGCCGGACAGGGAAGCTATGGCTACACCTTC

j_call: TRBJ2-1
v_call: TRBV10-3
clone_size: NA
d_call: NA
cdr3_aa: CAISGRTLTYNEQFF
cdr3_nt: TGTGCCATCAGTGGGCGGACACTTACCTACAATGAGCAGTTCTTC

j_call: TRBJ1-2
v_call: TRBV7-6
clone_size: NA
d_call: TRBD1
cdr3_aa: CASSLVSGGGGYTF
cdr3_nt: TGTGCCAGCAGCTTAGTTTCAGGGGGTGGCGGCTACACCTTC

j_call: TRBJ2-3
v_call: TRBV5-6
clone_size: NA
d_call: TRBD2
cdr3_aa: CASSSPGTSAWYF
cdr3_nt: TGTGCCAGCAGCTCCCCCGGGACTAGTGCATGGTATTTT

j_call: TRBJ2-5
v_call: TRBV29-1
clone_size: NA
d_call: TRBD1
cdr3_aa: CSVEGDRGEETQYF
cdr3_nt: TGCAGCGTTGAAGGGGACAGGGGGGAAGAGACCCAGTACTTC

j_call: TRBJ2-7
v_call: TRBV7-2
clone_size: NA
d_call: TRBD2
cdr3_aa: CASSSRASGGALYEQYF
cdr3_nt: TGTGCCAGCAGCTCCAGGGCTAGCGGGGGGGCCCTATACGAGCAGTACTTC

j_call: TRBJ2-2
v_call: TRBV7-2
clone_size: NA
d_call: TRBD2
cdr3_aa: CASSFRDYNTGELFF
cdr3_nt: TGTGCCAGCAGCTTCCGGGACTATAACACCGGGGAGCTGTTTTTT

j_call: TRBJ1-3
v_call: TRBV29-1
clone_size: NA
d_call: NA
cdr3_aa: CSAQLSSGNTIYF
cdr3_nt: TGCAGCGCCCAACTTAGCTCTGGAAACACCATATATTTT

j_call: TRBJ2-1
v_call: TRBV6-5
clone_size: NA
d_call: TRBD1
cdr3_aa: CASSIQGSTYNEQFF
cdr3_nt: TGTGCCAGCAGCATACAGGGGTCAACCTACAATGAGCAGTTCTTC

j_call: TRBJ1-6
v_call: TRBV7-6
clone_size: NA
d_call: TRBD1
cdr3_aa: CASSLFGATGDNSPLHF
cdr3_nt: TGTGCCAGCAGCTTATTTGGGGCGACAGGGGATAATTCACCCCTCCACTTT

j_call: TRBJ2-7
v_call: TRBV2
clone_size: NA
d_call: TRBD1
cdr3_aa: CASSEDRYEQYF
cdr3_nt: TGTGCCAGCAGTGAGGACAGGTACGAGCAGTACTTC

j_call: TRBJ2-1
v_call: TRBV5-1
clone_size: NA
d_call: TRBD2
cdr3_aa: CASSLILAGGAVEQFF
cdr3_nt: TGCGCCAGCAGCTTAATTCTAGCCGGGGGGGCCGTTGAGCAGTTCTTC

j_call: TRBJ1-4
v_call: TRBV5-6
clone_size: few
d_call: NA
cdr3_aa: CASSLVQAQSGGEKLFF
cdr3_nt: TGTGCCAGCAGCTTGGTACAGGCCCAAAGCGGGGGTGAAAAACTGTTTTTT

j_call: TRBJ1-5
v_call: TRBV4-2
clone_size: few
d_call: NA
cdr3_aa: CASSQDRWGLRQPQHF
cdr3_nt: TGTGCCAGCAGCCAAGATCGATGGGGGCTTAGGCAGCCCCAGCATTTT

j_call: TRBJ2-7
v_call: TRBV4-1
clone_size: NA
d_call: TRBD2
cdr3_aa: CASSQGTSGGGYEQYF
cdr3_nt: TGCGCCAGCAGCCAAGGGACTAGCGGGGGAGGGTACGAGCAGTACTTC

j_call: TRBJ1-1
v_call: TRBV6-5
clone_size: NA
d_call: NA
cdr3_aa: CASSYSSPGTEAFF
cdr3_nt: TGTGCCAGCAGTTACTCTTCTCCGGGCACTGAAGCTTTCTTT

j_call: TRBJ2-1
v_call: TRBV7-6
clone_size: NA
d_call: TRBD2
cdr3_aa: CASSTQTTSGGAVQFF
cdr3_nt: TGTGCCAGCAGCACTCAAACGACTAGCGGGGGGGCTGTACAGTTCTTC

j_call: TRBJ2-7
v_call: TRBV6-1
clone_size: NA
d_call: NA
cdr3_aa: CASSEWGGAGRFYEQYF
cdr3_nt: TGTGCCAGCAGTGAATGGGGGGGGGCGGGGAGGTTCTACGAGCAGTACTTC

j_call: TRBJ2-7
v_call: TRBV19
clone_size: NA
d_call: TRBD2
cdr3_aa: CASSYGGEQYF
cdr3_nt: TGTGCCAGTAGTTACGGGGGGGAGCAGTACTTC

j_call: TRBJ2-1
v_call: TRBV19
clone_size: NA
d_call: NA
cdr3_aa: CASSTSGGTGHNEQFF
cdr3_nt: TGTGCCAGTAGTACGTCTGGGGGGACCGGCCACAATGAGCAGTTCTTC

j_call: TRBJ1-6
v_call: TRBV6-6
clone_size: few
d_call: NA
cdr3_aa: CASSYRDSGYNSPLHF
cdr3_nt: TGTGCCAGCAGTTACCGAGACTCCGGCTATAATTCACCCCTCCACTTT

j_call: TRBJ1-2
v_call: TRBV5-5
clone_size: NA
d_call: TRBD1
cdr3_aa: CASSVIDRGSGYTF
cdr3_nt: TGTGCCAGCAGCGTAATCGACAGGGGGAGTGGCTACACCTTC

j_call: TRBJ1-6
v_call: TRBV5-6
clone_size: NA
d_call: TRBD1
cdr3_aa: CASSSGQENYNSPLHF
cdr3_nt: TGTGCCAGCAGCTCTGGACAGGAAAACTATAATTCACCCCTCCACTTT

j_call: TRBJ1-4
v_call: TRBV6-6
clone_size: NA
d_call: NA
cdr3_aa: CASSWSVGNEKLFF
cdr3_nt: TGTGCCAGCAGTTGGAGTGTTGGTAATGAAAAACTGTTTTTT

j_call: TRBJ1-1
v_call: TRBV5-5
clone_size: NA
d_call: TRBD1
cdr3_aa: CASSRGQGTINTEAFF
cdr3_nt: TGTGCCAGCAGCAGGGGACAGGGGACAATTAACACTGAAGCTTTCTTT

j_call: TRBJ2-7
v_call: TRBV9
clone_size: NA
d_call: TRBD1
cdr3_aa: CASSPRQGVEQYF
cdr3_nt: TGTGCCAGCAGCCCTCGGCAGGGGGTCGAGCAGTACTTC

j_call: TRBJ1-1
v_call: TRBV18
clone_size: NA
d_call: NA
cdr3_aa: CASSPGGGLNTEAFF
cdr3_nt: TGTGCCAGCTCACCAGGCGGCGGATTGAACACTGAAGCTTTCTTT